The 12 T cell receptor beta chains given below trace back to one sample, sequenced in a study of naive and memory T cell subsets (dated by TCRdb to between 2016 and 2019). Library prep was done by UMI-ligation and nested PCR. The run used an Illumina MiSeq. To cover both TRBC1 and TRBC2, the beta constant-region primer consisted of an equimolar mix of two oligonucleotides. Through fastp at Q25 and MiXCR, TCRdb rebuilt clones from the public reads, retaining in-frame beta chains. Merged by CDR3 protein, the rows form single entries marked with the most common genes and DNA. Recorded for this sample are about 150,000 distinct CDR3 sequences; 15% to 20% of them occurred a single time. Together, the top ten hold around 0.14% of the sample. Sequencing was carried out using naive CD4+ T cells from blood. In light of the paper, this sample's cell subset or site label describes: naive T cells, CD45RA high CD27+. These receptors were taken from a human donor in good health.

The gene calls are TRBV30 and TRBJ2-6; 8 bases agree with TRBD2. V lost 7 bases to trimming and J lost 1 base; unmatched junction nucleotides: 3. The CDR3 covers 14 residues. Germline assignment: CDR1 GTSNPN and CDR2 SVGIG (reference sequence). The CDR3 bases are TGTGCCTCCCCGGGAGGGTCTGGGGCCAACGTCCTGACTTTC. It codes for CASPGGSGANVLTF.

The table lists this clonotype with many counts. The chain recombines TRBV15 with TRBJ1-5; 9 bases match TRBD1. V gave up 1 base and J gave up 3 bases; unmatched junction bases: 1. Germline V gene lookup returns CDR1 LNHNV and CDR2 YYDKDF (reference sequence). The length of the CDR3 is 15 residues. CDR3 DNA: TGTGCCACCAGCAGAGGACAGGGGGACAATCAGCCCCAGCATTTT. It specifies CATSRGQGDNQPQHF.

The gene calls are TRBV19 and TRBJ2-7; 8 positions agree with TRBD2. V shed 1 base, J shed 3 bases, and the junction held 5 bases outside the gene matches. The germline CDR1 and CDR2 sequences are LNHDA and SQIVND (reference sequence). This CDR3 contains 15 residues. The CDR3 here is CASSIVGGGHYEQYF. Written as DNA, the CDR3 is TGTGCCAGTAGTATAGTCGGCGGGGGGCACTACGAGCAGTACTTC.

The chain links TRBV3-1 to TRBJ1-2; D is unclear. The V gene's germline CDR1 is LGHDT and CDR2 YNNKEL (reference sequence). This CDR3 has 13 amino acids. Trimming pared 3 bases from V and 4 bases from J, leaving 9 bases between. The CDR3, as DNA: TGTGCCAGCAGCCAGAGTACCTTCTATGGCTACACCTTC. As protein: CASSQSTFYGYTF.

The CDR3 is CASTRGEGWTEAFF. In nucleotides, the CDR3 is TGTGCCAGCACCCGCGGGGAGGGGTGGACTGAAGCTTTCTTT. The chain is built from TRBV6-5 and TRBJ1-1, with D possibly being TRBD1 (5 bases). This CDR3 has 14 amino acids. The germline gives CDR1 MNHEY, CDR2 SVGAGI. Trimming stripped 7 bases from V and 5 bases from J, with 17 bases between.

This clonotype was observed a few times. The rearrangement uses TRBV20-1 and TRBJ2-1, with D possibly being TRBD2 (6 bases). Germline CDR1 is DFQATT and CDR2 is SNEGSKA (reference sequence). V shed 0 bases and J shed 10 bases, with 16 bases lying between them. The CDR3 extends over 14 amino acids. The CDR3 DNA reads TGCAGTGCTAGAGAGATGGGACTCGACGTAGAGCAGTTCTTC. It is translated as CSAREMGLDVEQFF.

The V call is TRBV9, the J call TRBJ1-6; weak D call: TRBD1 (6 bases). Germline V gene data show CDR1 as SGDLS and CDR2 as YYNGEE. The CDR3 consists of 14 residues. V lost 0 bases and J lost 10, with 11 bases in between. CDR3 in DNA: TGTGCCAGCAGCGTAGGCAACAGGGACTCACCCCTCCACTTT. Translating gives CASSVGNRDSPLHF.

This clonotype was found a few times. This sequence joins TRBV3-1 and TRBJ2-7; TRBD1 aligns across 7 bases. CDR1 and CDR2 (germline): LGHDT, YNNKEL (reference sequence). The CDR3 length is 16 residues. The V segment lost 0 bases and the J segment 5 bases; nucleotides outside the gene matches: 10. This CDR3 is CASSQDWQGVRHEQYF. CDR3 nucleotide sequence: TGTGCCAGCAGCCAAGATTGGCAGGGGGTTCGTCACGAGCAGTACTTC.

This clonotype was seen repeatedly, ten times or more. The rearrangement uses TRBV4-3 and TRBJ2-1; 14 bases align to TRBD2. Germline loops: CDR1 LGHNA, CDR2 YSLEER. This CDR3 is built from 18 residues. Trimming removed 1 base from V and 6 bases from J; junction bases left unmatched: 8. The CDR3 DNA follows: TGCGCCAGCAGCCAAGGGACTAGCGGGAGGTCAGTGGCCAATGAGCAGTTCTTC. Protein sequence: CASSQGTSGRSVANEQFF.

V usage is TRBV20-1 and J usage is TRBJ2-6; a weak D match, TRBD2 (5 bases). V was trimmed by 2 bases and J by 1 base, leaving 6 bases between them. Germline V lookup: CDR1 DFQATT, CDR2 SNEGSKA (reference sequence). The CDR3 runs to 14 residues. DNA for the CDR3: TGCAGTGCTAGAAGCGGATCTGGGGCCAACGTCCTGACTTTC. This encodes CSARSGSGANVLTF.

In its sample, this clonotype was seen a few times. The genes are TRBV7-2 and TRBJ1-1; D is unclear. V lost 2 bases and J lost 4, with 11 bases in between. The CDR3 loop spans 14 amino acids. CDR1 and CDR2 from the germline V gene are SGHTA and FQGNSA. CDR3 sequence reads: CASSLLRHFTEAFF. The DNA of the CDR3 is TGTGCCAGCAGCTTACTACGACACTTCACTGAAGCTTTCTTT.

Ten or more counts support this clonotype. The chain recombines TRBV7-9 with TRBJ2-7, with D hard to call. Deletions cut 0 bases from V and 0 bases from J, with 15 bases between. CDR3 length equals 17 residues. Germline V gives CDR1 SEHNR, CDR2 FQNEAQ (reference sequence). The CDR3 spells CASSLAAGRPSSYEQYF. CDR3 sequence (DNA): TGTGCCAGCAGCTTAGCTGCCGGACGGCCGAGCTCCTACGAGCAGTACTTC.